Below, 5 T cell receptor beta chains from the same sample are listed, as sequenced in a study of T cells in Graves' hyperthyroidism and ophthalmopathy. The CDR3 regions of TCR beta were amplified from RNA transcripts. The study used the HTBI primer set for a first-round RT-PCR of the TCR CDR3. In TCRdb, the multiplex PCR reads were re-called with MiXCR into one record per CDR3 protein. The sample holds roughly 500,000 distinct CDR3 sequences, roughly 16% seen once. Sequenced sample: blood. These TCRs come from a woman in her thirties with Graves' ophthalmopathy.

This clonotype was found a few times. The rearrangement joins TRBV2 to TRBJ2-2; maybe TRBD2 (6 bases). The germline V gene encodes CDR1 SNHLY and CDR2 FYNNEI. Between the trimmed V and J ends, which lost 1 base and 4 bases, there was a span of 13 bases. The CDR3 consists of 16 residues. The CDR3 loop is CASSEVRISGTGELFF. CDR3 coding DNA: TGTGCCAGCAGTGAAGTCCGTATTAGCGGCACCGGGGAGCTGTTTTTT.

This clonotype has just one count. The chain combines TRBV5-6 with TRBJ2-4, with a possible D match to TRBD1 (7 bases). The CDR3 spans 16 residues. V shed 4 bases and J shed 0 bases, with 14 bases lying between them. Germline loops: CDR1 SGHDT, CDR2 YYEEEE. CDR3 nucleotide sequence: TGTGCCAGCAGCCTCAGGGGGGCCCTAGCCAAAAACATTCAGTACTTC. It yields the protein CASSLRGALAKNIQYF.

This clonotype has at least ten counts. The chain has TRBV7-2 and TRBJ2-7; a possible D gene is TRBD1 (5 bases). Germline V CDR1 and CDR2: SGHTA, FQGNSA. V lost 2 bases, J lost 5 bases, and 16 bases lay in between. This CDR3 spans 15 amino acids. CDR3 nucleotide sequence: TGTGCCAGCAGCTTAAGTTGGGTGGGGCCCCACGAGCAGTACTTC. Protein sequence: CASSLSWVGPHEQYF.

The DNA for the CDR3 is TGCAGCGTTCTACCTAACACCGGGGAGCTGTTTTTT. This sequence encodes CSVLPNTGELFF. V gene TRBV29-1 combines with J gene TRBJ2-2; D gene ambiguous. Trimming shortened V by 5 bases and J by 2 bases, and 6 bases separated the two germline ends. The CDR3 sequence is 12 residues long. Germline values: CDR1 SQVTM, CDR2 ANQGSEA.

This clonotype was observed many times. The chain employs TRBV12-3 or TRBV12-4 and TRBJ2-5, with 9 bases matching TRBD2. The junction had 6 bases not matched to a gene; V was cut back by 6 bases and J by 4 bases. The CDR3 has 14 amino acids. CDR3 region: CASRHSGRGETQYF. CDR3 coding DNA: TGTGCCAGCAGACATAGCGGGAGAGGAGAGACCCAGTACTTC.